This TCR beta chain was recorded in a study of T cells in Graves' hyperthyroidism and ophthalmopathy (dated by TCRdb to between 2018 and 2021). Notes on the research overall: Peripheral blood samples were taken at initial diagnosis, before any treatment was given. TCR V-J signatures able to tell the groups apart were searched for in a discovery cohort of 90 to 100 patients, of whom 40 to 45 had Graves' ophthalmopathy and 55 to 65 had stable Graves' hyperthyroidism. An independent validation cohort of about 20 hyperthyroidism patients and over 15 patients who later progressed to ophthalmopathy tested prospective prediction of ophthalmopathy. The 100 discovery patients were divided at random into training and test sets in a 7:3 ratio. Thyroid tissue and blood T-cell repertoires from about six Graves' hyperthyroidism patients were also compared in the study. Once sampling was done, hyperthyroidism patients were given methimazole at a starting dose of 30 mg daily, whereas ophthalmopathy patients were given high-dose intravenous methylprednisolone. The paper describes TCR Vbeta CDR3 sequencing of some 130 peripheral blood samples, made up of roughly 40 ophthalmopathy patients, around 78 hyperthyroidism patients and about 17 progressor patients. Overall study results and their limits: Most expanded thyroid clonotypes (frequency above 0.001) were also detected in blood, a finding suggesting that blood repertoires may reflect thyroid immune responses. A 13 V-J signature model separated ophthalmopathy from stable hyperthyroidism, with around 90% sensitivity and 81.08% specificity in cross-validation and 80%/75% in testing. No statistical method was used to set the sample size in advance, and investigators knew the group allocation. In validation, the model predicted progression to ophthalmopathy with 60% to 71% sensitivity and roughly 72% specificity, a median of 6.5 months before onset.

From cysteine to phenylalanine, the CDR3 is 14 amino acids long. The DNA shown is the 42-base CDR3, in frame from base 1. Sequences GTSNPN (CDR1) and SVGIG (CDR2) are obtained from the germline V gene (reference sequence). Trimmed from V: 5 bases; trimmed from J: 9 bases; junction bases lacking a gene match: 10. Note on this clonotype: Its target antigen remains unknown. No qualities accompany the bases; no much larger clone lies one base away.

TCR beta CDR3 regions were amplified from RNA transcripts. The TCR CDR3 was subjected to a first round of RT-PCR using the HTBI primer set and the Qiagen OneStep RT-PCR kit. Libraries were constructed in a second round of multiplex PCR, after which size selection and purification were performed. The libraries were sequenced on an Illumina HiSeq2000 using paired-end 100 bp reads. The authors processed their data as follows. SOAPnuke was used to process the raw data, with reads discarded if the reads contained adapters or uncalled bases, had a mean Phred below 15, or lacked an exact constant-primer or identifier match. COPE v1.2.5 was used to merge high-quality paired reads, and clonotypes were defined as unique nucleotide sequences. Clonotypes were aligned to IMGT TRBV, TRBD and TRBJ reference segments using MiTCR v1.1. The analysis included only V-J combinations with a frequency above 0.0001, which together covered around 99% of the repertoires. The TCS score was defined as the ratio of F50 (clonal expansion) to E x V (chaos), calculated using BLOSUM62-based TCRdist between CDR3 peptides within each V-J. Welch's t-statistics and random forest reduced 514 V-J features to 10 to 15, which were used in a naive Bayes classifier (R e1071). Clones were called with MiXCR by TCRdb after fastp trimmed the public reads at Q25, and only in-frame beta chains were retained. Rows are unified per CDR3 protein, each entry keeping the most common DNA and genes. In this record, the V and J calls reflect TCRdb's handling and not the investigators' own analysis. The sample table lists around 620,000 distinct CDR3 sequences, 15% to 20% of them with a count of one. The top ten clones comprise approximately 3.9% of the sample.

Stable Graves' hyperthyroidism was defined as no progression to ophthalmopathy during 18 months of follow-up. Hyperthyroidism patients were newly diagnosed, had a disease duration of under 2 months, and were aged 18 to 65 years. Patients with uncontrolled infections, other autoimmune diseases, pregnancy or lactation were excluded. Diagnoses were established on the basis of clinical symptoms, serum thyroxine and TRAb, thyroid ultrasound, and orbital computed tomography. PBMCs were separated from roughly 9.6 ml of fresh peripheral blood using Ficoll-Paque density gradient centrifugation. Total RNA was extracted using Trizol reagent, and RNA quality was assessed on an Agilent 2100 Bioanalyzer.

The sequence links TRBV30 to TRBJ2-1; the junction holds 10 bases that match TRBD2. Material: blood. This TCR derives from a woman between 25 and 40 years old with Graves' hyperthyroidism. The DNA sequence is TGTGCCTGGGGGGGGCTAGCGGGAGCGGGTGAGCAGTTCTTC. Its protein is CAWGGLAGAGEQFF.